This T cell receptor beta chain was captured by sequencing in a study of brain T cells in children with intractable seizures. Regarding the study as a whole: Clones missing pre-surgery may reflect undersampling of that blood sample. Patients' HCMV serostatus was unknown; virus specificity rests on CDR3 similarity alone.

Time point meaning: blood from clinic visit 5 months post-surgery; TSC patient then seizure free. The sequenced cases were selected for having the highest brain T cell transcript signatures. Remarks on this clone: The antigen is undetermined.

The length of the CDR3 is 14 residues. Trimming pared 4 bases from V and 6 bases from J, leaving 13 bases between. Germline V gives CDR1 SGHRS, CDR2 YFSETQ. Produced via immunoSEQ multiplex PCR; TCRdb's table is partial and in-frame only. The table records hundreds of thousands of clones, over 85% of them present only once. The rearrangement joins TRBV5-1 to TRBJ1-4; maybe TRBD1 (5 bases). This TCR came from a boy in the first two years of life with tuberous sclerosis and intractable seizures. The input for sequencing was peripheral blood, taken about 5 months after surgery. The chain's CDR3 is CASSKIGGDEKLFF. Here the CDR3 DNA reads TGCGCCAGCAGCAAAATTGGGGGGGATGAAAAACTGTTTTTT.